A single sample is the source of the 27 T cell receptor beta chains below, sequenced in a study of blood T cell repertoires in COVID-19. The repertoire was sequenced with immunoSEQ multiplex PCR; TCRdb's copy has only in-frame clones and lacks some. The sample lists around 270,000 clones; around 90% were seen once. Sample: PBMCs or T cells enriched from blood (not recorded which). Every receptor here comes from a woman aged 40 to 50 who had been exposed to COVID-19.

V gene TRBV7-9 combines with J gene TRBJ1-1; TRBD1 might be the D (5 bases). Germline CDR1 reads SEHNR; CDR2 reads FQNEAQ (reference sequence). This CDR3 region has 17 residues. V shed 5 bases and J shed 0 bases, with 19 bases lying between them. CDR3 in amino acids: CASSHQTQGIMNTEAFF. In nucleotides, the CDR3 is TGTGCCAGCAGCCATCAAACCCAGGGAATCATGAACACTGAAGCTTTCTTT.

This clone appeared a single time. The chain has TRBV11-3 and TRBJ2-1; 8 nucleotides align to TRBD2. The CDR3 is 15 amino acids. The V gene's germline CDR1 is SGHNT and CDR2 YENEEA. J gave up 10 bases and V 7 bases, and 15 bases lay outside the gene matches. The CDR3 sequence: CASTPGGEHSGEQFF. The CDR3 DNA is TGTGCCAGCACCCCGGGGGGGGAGCATTCCGGGGAGCAGTTCTTC.

J is TRBJ1-1 and V is TRBV6-5; possible D gene TRBD1, 5 bases. V was trimmed by 6 bases and J by 1 base, leaving 9 bases between them. This CDR3 comprises 13 residues. Germline-derived CDR1 and CDR2 are MNHEY and SVGAGI. This CDR3 is CASRRQPNTEAFF. CDR3 DNA: TGTGCCAGCAGGAGACAGCCGAACACTGAAGCTTTCTTT.

J is TRBJ2-7 and V is TRBV6-5; TRBD2 matches at 9 bases. Germline V gene sequence: CDR1 MNHEY, CDR2 SVGAGI. The CDR3 is made up of 14 amino acids. V dropped 6 bases and J dropped 6; count of bases not matched to a gene: 9. The CDR3 DNA sequence: TGTGCCAGCAGCCGGCGGGGGGGATACTTCGAGCAGTACGTC. Amino acids: CASSRRGGYFEQYV.

The CDR3 is CSAAASGGSTDTQYF. DNA for the CDR3: TGCAGCGCGGCGGCTAGCGGGGGTAGCACAGATACGCAGTATTTT. The chain is built from TRBV29-1 and TRBJ2-3; 10 bases fit TRBD2. In germline, CDR1 is SQVTM, CDR2 ANQGSEA. There are 15 residues in the CDR3. V trimming: 7 bases; J trimming: 0 bases; junction bases outside the gene matches: 7.

V and J are TRBV9 and TRBJ1-2, with TRBD1 matching 7 bases. The germline V gene encodes CDR1 SGDLS and CDR2 YYNGEE. There are 14 residues in the CDR3. Trimming removed 7 bases from V and 4 bases from J; junction bases left unmatched: 10. The chain's CDR3 is CASSDRPSRYGYTF. In DNA form, the CDR3 reads TGTGCCAGCTCGGACAGGCCCTCCCGCTATGGCTACACCTTC.

The chain carries TRBV7-9 and TRBJ1-1; 9 bases line up with TRBD1. In germline, CDR1 is SEHNR, CDR2 FQNEAQ (reference sequence). There are 14 residues in the CDR3. V lost 5 bases and J lost 3; bases outside the gene matches: 4. CDR3: CASSPRTGDTEAFF. CDR3 coding DNA: TGTGCCAGCAGCCCCCGGACAGGGGACACTGAAGCTTTCTTT.

As concerns this clone: The junction differs from germline at one of its ends, possibly a read error. The chain couples TRBV5-1 to TRBJ1-4; D is possibly TRBD1 (6 bases). Germline lookup yields CDR1 SGHRS and CDR2 YFSETQ. The CDR3 runs 14 residues. The CDR3 here is CASSLGRGGEKLFF. The CDR3 bases are TGTGCCAGCAGCTTGGGCAGGGGAGGGGAAAAACTGTTTTTT.

This chain links TRBV7-2 with TRBJ2-5, with D possibly TRBD1 on 6 matching bases. Germline-derived CDR1 and CDR2 are SGHTA and FQGNSA. The CDR3 has 15 residues. The V end lost 3 bases, the J end lost 3 bases, and 14 bases lay between the germline ends. DNA for the CDR3: TGTGCCAGCAGCTTGGGACGAAACAGGGAAGAGACCCAGTACTTC. Amino acids: CASSLGRNREETQYF.

The chain recombines TRBV9 with TRBJ1-2, with TRBD1 matching over 12 bases. The V gene's germline CDR1 is SGDLS and CDR2 YYNGEE. With 2 bases clipped from V and 5 bases from J, the junction kept 4 bases outside the gene matches. The CDR3 spans 15 residues. The CDR3 here is CASSVGTGGSYGYTF. The CDR3, as DNA: TGTGCCAGCAGCGTGGGGACAGGGGGCTCATATGGCTACACCTTC.

V and J are TRBV11-2 and TRBJ1-4, with a possible D match to TRBD1 (5 bases). Trimming left V 11 bases short and J 10 bases short, with 14 bases between. Germline CDR1 reads SGHAT; CDR2 reads FQNNGV. CDR3 length: 11 amino acids. CDR3 protein: CAEFREGKLFF. The CDR3 DNA reads as TGTGCCGAATTCAGGGAGGGAAAACTGTTTTTT.

The chain links TRBV19 to TRBJ1-1, with D hard to call. The V and J ends lost 6 bases and 6 bases respectively, with 11 bases between them. Germline values: CDR1 LNHDA, CDR2 SQIVND (reference sequence). CDR3 length equals 12 residues. CDR3 nucleotides: TGTGCCAGTAGGCTAGGGAGGGCTGAAGCTTTCTTT. Its protein is CASRLGRAEAFF.

V is TRBV30 and J is TRBJ1-5; TRBD1 might be the D (5 bases). The CDR3 sequence is 15 residues long. CDR1 GTSNPN and CDR2 SVGIG come from the germline V gene (reference sequence). V was cut by 2 bases and J by 3 bases, with 14 bases left in between. The chain's CDR3 is CAWSSRGSFNQPQHF. The CDR3 coding sequence is TGTGCCTGGAGTAGTCGGGGGAGCTTCAATCAGCCCCAGCATTTT.

V gene TRBV6-5 combines with J gene TRBJ1-6, with D perhaps matching TRBD1 (5 bases). The CDR3 runs to 12 residues. V was shortened by 6 bases and J by 9 bases, with 9 bases between the two germline ends. The germline V gene encodes CDR1 MNHEY and CDR2 SVGAGI. As DNA, the CDR3 is TGTGCCAGCAGGGACAAAGGTTCACCCCTCCACTTT. Its translation: CASRDKGSPLHF.

This clone was seen once. This chain uses TRBV11-3 with TRBJ1-1; D call uncertain. V was cut by 7 bases and J by 4 bases, with 22 bases left in between. Per the germline V gene, CDR1 is SGHNT and CDR2 is YENEEA. The CDR3 is made up of 16 amino acids. In DNA, the CDR3 is TGTGCCAGCACCTCCCCCCCAAATCGGGGTCTCACTGAAGCTTTCTTT. It translates to CASTSPPNRGLTEAFF.

This chain connects TRBV12-3 or TRBV12-4 to TRBJ2-1; D uncertain. This CDR3 has 10 amino acids. Trimming left V 3 bases short and J 9 bases short, with 3 bases between. The CDR3 region is CASSFSEQFF. In DNA, the CDR3 is TGTGCCAGCAGTTTCAGTGAGCAGTTCTTC.

This clone showed up just a few times. The chain links TRBV27 to TRBJ2-3, with 8 bases identical to TRBD2. The germline gives CDR1 MNHEY, CDR2 SMNVEV (reference sequence). The CDR3 is made up of 16 amino acids. Trimming took 5 bases from V and 2 from J; bases not matched to a gene: 9. DNA of the CDR3: TGTGCCAGCAGTCAAGCCGGGGGGGCGATCACAGATACGCAGTATTTT. Translation: CASSQAGGAITDTQYF.

The gene calls are TRBV28 and TRBJ2-1; maybe TRBD2 (5 bases). This CDR3 has 13 amino acids. Between the trimmed V and J ends, which lost 6 bases and 10 bases, there was a span of 16 bases. Germline lookup yields CDR1 MDHEN and CDR2 SYDVKM. DNA of the CDR3: TGTGCCAGCAGGTCCTCGCGGGTATGGGAGCAGTTCTTC. It translates to CASRSSRVWEQFF.

The rearrangement joins TRBV21-1 to TRBJ1-4. TRBV21-1 is a documented pseudogene. The CDR3 totals 21 residues. CDR3 sequence (DNA): TGTGCCAGCAGCAAAGAAGGGGGGGAGGACCGACAGTATGCAACTAATGAAAAACTGTTTTTT. Protein: CASSKEGGEDRQYATNEKLFF.

The rearrangement links TRBV27 to TRBJ2-1, with a weak D call TRBD1 (6 bases). V lost 10 bases, J lost 7 bases, and 17 bases lay in between. Looked up from germline, CDR1 is MNHEY and CDR2 is SMNVEV (reference sequence). The CDR3 runs to 13 residues. The CDR3 bases are TGTGCCATTTGGACAGTTTTTTCAAATGAGCAGTTCTTC. It translates to CAIWTVFSNEQFF.

The chain recombines TRBV29-1 with TRBJ2-7; D remains unclear. V was shortened by 4 bases and J by 0 bases, with 10 bases between the two germline ends. This CDR3 has 13 residues. Germline values: CDR1 SQVTM, CDR2 ANQGSEA. The CDR3 DNA sequence: TGCAGCGTTGGGAGCCGCAGCTCCTACGAGCAGTACTTC. Its protein product is CSVGSRSSYEQYF.

The chain is built from TRBV9 and TRBJ2-2, with 9 bases that match TRBD1. The CDR3 has 16 residues. Germline loops: CDR1 SGDLS, CDR2 YYNGEE. The trim removed 3 bases at V and 6 bases at J, leaving 9 bases unmatched. CDR3 DNA sequence: TGTGCCAGCAGCGCCGCCGGGACAGGGAAGGCCGGGGAGCTGTTTTTT. This translates into CASSAAGTGKAGELFF.

The chain has TRBV3-1 (or the pseudogene TRBV3-2) and TRBJ2-3, with D perhaps TRBD2 (5 bases). This CDR3 has 12 amino acids. Trimming pared 1 base from V and 6 bases from J, leaving 5 bases between. Germline loops: CDR1 LGHDT, CDR2 YNNKEL (reference sequence). DNA for the CDR3: TGTGCCAGCAGCCAAGGAGGGGATACGCAGTATTTT. Its translation: CASSQGGDTQYF.

V gene TRBV28 combines with J gene TRBJ1-4; unclear D gene. Trimming stripped 3 bases from V and 0 bases from J, with 8 bases between. This CDR3 spans 15 amino acids. Germline values: CDR1 MDHEN, CDR2 SYDVKM. The CDR3 region has the DNA TGTGCCAGCAGTTTGAGGTTTGCAACTAATGAAAAACTGTTTTTT. This sequence encodes CASSLRFATNEKLFF.

CDR3 nucleotide sequence: TGTGCCAGCAGCTTATTAGGGGGTGAAAAACTGTTTTTT. It encodes CASSLLGGEKLFF. The V gene is TRBV7-9, the J gene TRBJ1-4; perhaps TRBD1 as D (6 bases). CDR1 SEHNR and CDR2 FQNEAQ come from the germline V gene (reference sequence). The V end was cut by 2 bases, the J end by 7 bases, with 8 bases between. The CDR3 is made up of 13 amino acids.

The genes are TRBV19 and TRBJ2-7; TRBD2 matches at 11 bases. CDR1 and CDR2 (germline): LNHDA, SQIVND (reference sequence). This CDR3 is 16 amino acids long. The V and J ends lost 4 bases and 4 bases, in that order; junction bases with no gene match: 9. This chain's CDR3 is CASSTDLAGGPYEQYF. DNA of the CDR3: TGTGCCAGTAGTACGGATCTAGCGGGGGGACCTTACGAGCAGTACTTC.

The chain recombines TRBV19 with TRBJ2-3, with 7 bases matching TRBD2. The CDR3 is 15 residues long. CDR1 and CDR2 (germline): LNHDA, SQIVND (reference sequence). Germline trimming cut 3 bases from V and 2 bases from J; bases unmatched to any gene: 5. DNA of the CDR3: TGTGCCAGTAGTATTAGCGGGCACTACACAGATACGCAGTATTTT. Translated: CASSISGHYTDTQYF.